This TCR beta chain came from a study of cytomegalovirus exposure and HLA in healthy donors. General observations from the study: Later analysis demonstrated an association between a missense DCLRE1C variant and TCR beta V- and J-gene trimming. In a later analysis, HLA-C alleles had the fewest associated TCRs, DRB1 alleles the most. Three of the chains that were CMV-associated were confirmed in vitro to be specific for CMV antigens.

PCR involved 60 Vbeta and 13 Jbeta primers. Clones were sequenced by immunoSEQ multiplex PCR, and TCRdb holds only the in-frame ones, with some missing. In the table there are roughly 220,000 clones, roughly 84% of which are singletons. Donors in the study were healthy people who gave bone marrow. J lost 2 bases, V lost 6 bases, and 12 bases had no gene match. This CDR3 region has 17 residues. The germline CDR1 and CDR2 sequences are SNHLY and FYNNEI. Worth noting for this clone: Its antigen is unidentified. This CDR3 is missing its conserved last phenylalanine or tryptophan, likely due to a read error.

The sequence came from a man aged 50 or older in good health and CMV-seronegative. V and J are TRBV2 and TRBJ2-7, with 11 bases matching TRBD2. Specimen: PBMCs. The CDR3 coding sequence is TGTGCCAGCAGGGGTGGGACTAGCGGAGGGGGGGCCTACGAGCAGTACCTC. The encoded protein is CASRGGTSGGGAYEQYL.